A selection of T cell receptor beta chains follows, all from one sample in a study of blood T cell repertoires in COVID-19. Generated by immunoSEQ multiplex PCR, the TCRdb table keeps only in-frame clones and is missing some. The sample has around 150,000 clones, around 83% seen once; the top ten hold more than 1%. Sequencing was performed on peripheral blood. The receptor set was obtained from a man in his forties with acute or convalescent COVID-19. Both conserved end residues are part of each CDR3. The order of the fields is clone size, J gene, D gene, V gene, CDR3 protein, CDR3 DNA. A D gene is named only where the DNA matches it firmly. Not every row has a clone size; where given, it reads once, few, many or a size class.

>.|TRBJ1-2|TRBD1|TRBV25-1
CASTGVGQSNYGYTF
TGTGCCAGCACCGGGGTGGGACAGTCTAACTATGGCTACACCTTC
>.|TRBJ1-2|.|TRBV3-1/TRBV3-2
CASSPGGEGSYGYTF
TGTGCCAGCAGCCCGGGCGGGGAGGGTTCATATGGCTACACCTTC
>.|TRBJ2-1|TRBD1|TRBV27
CASRDRDSTYNEQFF
TGTGCCAGCAGGGACCGGGACAGTACCTACAATGAGCAGTTCTTC
>.|TRBJ1-2|TRBD1|TRBV6-5
CASSYSTQGALYGYTF
TGTGCCAGCAGTTACTCGACACAGGGGGCCCTCTATGGCTACACCTTC
>.|TRBJ1-6|TRBD1|TRBV7-8
CASSSFRQGNSPLHF
TGTGCCAGCAGCTCATTTCGACAGGGAAATTCACCCCTCCACTTT
>.|TRBJ1-2|TRBD1|TRBV12-3/TRBV12-4
CASTQGARGYTF
TGTGCCAGCACCCAGGGGGCGCGCGGCTACACCTTC
>.|TRBJ1-2|.|TRBV19
CASSIVGGYYGYTF
TGTGCCAGTAGTATAGTTGGCGGATACTATGGCTACACCTTC
>.|TRBJ2-1|TRBD2|TRBV11-2
CASSPSGGYNEQFF
TGTGCCAGCAGCCCTAGCGGGGGCTACAATGAGCAGTTCTTC
>.|TRBJ2-1|.|TRBV5-1
CASSLISGPYNEQFF
TGCGCCAGCAGCTTGATTAGCGGCCCCTACAATGAGCAGTTCTTC
>once|TRBJ2-5|TRBD2|TRBV18
CASSLAGGLQETQYF
TGTGCCAGCTCACTAGCGGGGGGACTCCAAGAGACCCAGTACTTC
>.|TRBJ1-2|TRBD1|TRBV30
CACQGEPNYGYTF
TGTGCCTGCCAGGGGGAACCCAACTATGGCTACACCTTC
>.|TRBJ2-7|TRBD1|TRBV28
CASGARGSYEQYF
TGTGCCAGCGGGGCCAGGGGGTCCTACGAGCAGTACTTC
>.|TRBJ1-3|.|TRBV4-2
CASSEDRTAGNTIYF
TGTGCCAGCAGCGAAGACAGGACTGCTGGAAACACCATATATTTT
>.|TRBJ1-4|TRBD1|TRBV11-2
CASSLVDRGRRNEKLFF
TGTGCCAGCAGCTTAGTTGACAGGGGGCGGAGGAATGAAAAACTGTTTTTT
>.|TRBJ2-7|TRBD1|TRBV2
CASRATGQGASQQYF
TGTGCCAGCAGAGCAACGGGACAGGGGGCATCTCAGCAGTACTTC
>.|TRBJ2-1|TRBD1|TRBV10-1
CASSVGQAYNEQFF
TGCGCCAGCAGTGTTGGACAGGCCTACAATGAGCAGTTCTTC
>.|TRBJ1-2|TRBD1|TRBV7-2
CASSLWTGGYGYTF
TGTGCCAGCAGCCTCTGGACAGGGGGCTATGGCTACACCTTC
>.|TRBJ1-2|.|TRBV18
CASSPLSAEGYTF
TGTGCCAGCTCACCACTCTCCGCAGAAGGCTACACCTTC
>.|TRBJ2-7|TRBD1|TRBV28
CASSNPGQGFYEQYF
TGTGCCAGCAGTAACCCGGGACAGGGGTTCTACGAGCAGTACTTC
>.|TRBJ2-3|.|TRBV12-5
CASGLMGGWLTDTQYF
TGTGCTAGTGGTTTGATGGGGGGTTGGCTCACAGATACGCAGTATTTT
>.|TRBJ1-1|TRBD1|TRBV4-1
CASSSSIGTALPSTEAFF
TGCGCCAGCAGCTCTTCTATTGGGACAGCCCTTCCGAGTACTGAAGCTTTCTTT
>.|TRBJ1-2|.|TRBV5-3
CARSLPRDICGYTF
TGTGCCAGAAGCTTGCCCCGGGACATATGTGGCTACACCTTC
>.|TRBJ1-3|TRBD1|TRBV5-4
CASSSSAGTGPLGNTIYF
TGTGCCAGCAGCTCTTCCGCCGGGACAGGCCCTCTTGGAAACACCATATATTTT
>few|TRBJ2-1|.|TRBV20-1
CSASLWRGSEQFF
TGCAGTGCTAGTCTTTGGCGGGGTAGTGAGCAGTTCTTC
>.|TRBJ2-1|.|TRBV2
CASSISSYNEQFF
TGTGCCAGCAGTATCAGCTCCTACAATGAGCAGTTCTTC
>.|TRBJ1-5|TRBD1|TRBV18
CASSGSGTGSNQPQHF
TGTGCCAGCTCAGGGTCCGGGACAGGTAGCAATCAGCCCCAGCATTTT
>.|TRBJ1-2|TRBD1|TRBV5-5
CASSPSGTEDYGYTF
TGTGCCAGCAGCCCCTCCGGGACAGAGGATTATGGCTACACCTTC
>.|TRBJ2-7|.|TRBV9
CASSVDGGSSYEQYF
TGTGCCAGCAGCGTTGACGGGGGAAGCTCCTACGAGCAGTACTTC
>.|TRBJ1-2|TRBD1|TRBV19
CASSIDRGGGYTF
TGTGCCAGTAGTATCGACAGGGGCGGTGGCTACACCTTC
>.|TRBJ1-1|.|TRBV7-3
CASSPPGGTEAFF
TGTGCCAGCAGCCCTCCGGGAGGAACTGAAGCTTTCTTT
>.|TRBJ2-2|.|TRBV24-1
CATSGEAGELFF
TGTGCCACCAGTGGCGAAGCCGGGGAGCTGTTTTTT
>.|TRBJ1-5|.|TRBV6-5
CASSYSRDYNQPQHF
TGTGCCAGCAGTTACTCCAGGGACTACAATCAGCCCCAGCATTTT
>.|TRBJ1-6|.|TRBV2
CASSEESRGNSPLHF
TGTGCCAGCAGTGAAGAGAGCAGGGGAAATTCACCCCTCCACTTT
>once|TRBJ2-1|TRBD2|TRBV20-1
CSASILAEYNEQFF
TGCAGTGCTAGTATCCTAGCGGAATACAATGAGCAGTTCTTC
>.|TRBJ2-7|.|TRBV19
CASSAGRSSYEQYF
TGTGCCAGTAGTGCGGGCCGGAGCTCCTACGAGCAGTACTTC
>once|TRBJ1-4|TRBD1|TRBV29-1
CSVSRDRGGNEKLFF
TGCAGCGTGTCCCGGGACAGGGGAGGTAATGAAAAACTGTTTTTT
>.|TRBJ1-1|.|TRBV23-1
CASTYRDMNTEAFF
TGCGCCAGCACCTACAGGGACATGAACACTGAAGCTTTCTTT
>.|TRBJ2-3|.|TRBV4-3
CASSQDLHSRSTDTQYF
TGCGCCAGCAGCCAAGATCTGCACAGCCGCAGCACAGATACGCAGTATTTT
>.|TRBJ2-5|.|TRBV5-1
CASSLGTFRGETQYF
TGCGCCAGCAGCTTGGGGACCTTTAGGGGAGAGACCCAGTACTTC
>.|TRBJ2-7|.|TRBV7-3
CASSFSSGPYEQYF
TGTGCCAGCAGCTTCTCAAGCGGACCCTACGAGCAGTACTTC